This is a list of T cell receptor beta chains from one sample in a study of blood T cell repertoires in COVID-19. Libraries were prepared by immunoSEQ multiplex PCR; TCRdb keeps only in-frame clonotypes and omits some of them. The top ten clones hold 6% to 7.5% of a sample with 130,000 to 150,000 clones, 70% to 85% of them seen once. Sequencing used peripheral blood. These receptors were taken from a human donor in a cohort sampled during active COVID-19. Each CDR3 is given with its conserved first and last residue. A D gene is named only where the DNA matches it firmly. Rows give clone size only sometimes, using once, few, many, or a class for an expanded clone.

clone_size: NA; v_call: TRBV29-1; d_call: NA; j_call: TRBJ2-5; cdr3_aa: CSVDRGQKTQYF; cdr3_nt: TGCAGCGTTGACAGGGGTCAAAAGACCCAGTACTTC
clone_size: few; v_call: TRBV11-3; d_call: NA; j_call: TRBJ1-1; cdr3_aa: CASSADTEAFF; cdr3_nt: TGTGCCAGCAGCGCGGACACTGAAGCTTTCTTT
clone_size: NA; v_call: TRBV11-1; d_call: NA; j_call: TRBJ2-1; cdr3_aa: CASSFGRGPDEQFF; cdr3_nt: TGTGCCAGCAGCTTCGGCCGAGGCCCGGATGAGCAGTTCTTC
clone_size: NA; v_call: TRBV11-2; d_call: NA; j_call: TRBJ2-3; cdr3_aa: CASSLVTLPSSDTQYF; cdr3_nt: TGTGCCAGCAGCCTAGTGACTCTCCCTTCGTCAGATACGCAGTATTTT
clone_size: few; v_call: TRBV7-2; d_call: NA; j_call: TRBJ2-7; cdr3_aa: CASSLAKGYEQYF; cdr3_nt: TGTGCCAGCAGCTTAGCGAAGGGGTACGAGCAGTACTTC
clone_size: NA; v_call: TRBV24-1; d_call: NA; j_call: TRBJ2-1; cdr3_aa: CATSDGDTQGEQFF; cdr3_nt: TGTGCCACCAGTGATGGGGACACACAAGGTGAGCAGTTCTTC
clone_size: few; v_call: TRBV4-2; d_call: NA; j_call: TRBJ2-2; cdr3_aa: CASSQGATVPKNTGELFF; cdr3_nt: TGTGCCAGCAGCCAAGGCGCCACAGTTCCGAAGAACACCGGGGAGCTGTTTTTT
clone_size: NA; v_call: TRBV6-5; d_call: TRBD2; j_call: TRBJ2-5; cdr3_aa: CASSYSSGGQETQYF; cdr3_nt: TGTGCCAGCAGTTACTCGAGCGGGGGCCAAGAGACCCAGTACTTC
clone_size: NA; v_call: TRBV19; d_call: NA; j_call: TRBJ1-5; cdr3_aa: CASSRRGDSNQPQHF; cdr3_nt: TGTGCCAGTAGTCGACGGGGGGATAGCAATCAGCCCCAGCATTTT
clone_size: NA; v_call: TRBV7-2; d_call: TRBD1; j_call: TRBJ2-2; cdr3_aa: CASSISSTGGAGELFF; cdr3_nt: TGTGCCAGCAGCATATCTTCCACAGGGGGAGCCGGGGAGCTGTTTTTT
clone_size: NA; v_call: TRBV7-9; d_call: NA; j_call: TRBJ1-2; cdr3_aa: CASSGRDSLNGYTF; cdr3_nt: TGTGCCAGCAGCGGTCGGGACTCTCTAAATGGCTACACCTTC
clone_size: few; v_call: TRBV9; d_call: NA; j_call: TRBJ1-2; cdr3_aa: CASSVPGVSGYTF; cdr3_nt: TGTGCCAGCAGCGTCCCAGGGGTTAGTGGCTACACCTTC
clone_size: NA; v_call: TRBV10-3; d_call: TRBD2; j_call: TRBJ2-5; cdr3_aa: CAISEPASGGAGAGETQYF; cdr3_nt: TGTGCCATCAGTGAGCCTGCGAGCGGGGGGGCCGGAGCTGGCGAGACCCAGTACTTC